This TCR beta chain emerged from a study of cytomegalovirus exposure and HLA in healthy donors. General study results and limits: In terms of immune exposure information, only CMV serostatus was available. The study recorded 160 or so TCR beta chains that were cytomegalovirus-associated.

Regarding this clone: Its antigen is as yet unknown.

With 60 Vbeta and 13 Jbeta primers, the PCR was carried out. Profiling relied on immunoSEQ multiplex PCR, and the TCRdb table lists in-frame clones only, not all of them. In the table there are 150,000 to 190,000 clones, roughly 82% of which are singletons. CDR1 is SGHDT, CDR2 YYEEEE, per germline. Trimming cost V 4 bases and J 4 bases; bases outside gene matches: 7. The CDR3 is made up of 14 amino acids. The sequence derives from a woman aged 50 to 60 in good health and CMV-seropositive. Sequenced: PBMCs. The rearrangement joins TRBV5-6 to TRBJ2-7; 8 bases are shared with TRBD2. The CDR3 DNA reads as TGTGCCAGCAGCCATTCGGGGGGGGAGTACGAGCAGTACTTC. It yields the protein CASSHSGGEYEQYF.